The 17 T cell receptor beta chains listed next were all sequenced from one sample in a study of cytomegalovirus exposure and HLA in healthy donors. Use of 60 Vbeta and 13 Jbeta primers characterized the PCR. Method: immunoSEQ multiplex PCR; TCRdb's copy keeps in-frame clones and lacks some. The table shows 200,000 or so clones, with 75% to 80% occurring only once. Source material: PBMCs. These receptors were collected from a woman aged 25 to 39 in good health and CMV-seropositive.

The rearrangement links TRBV4-1 to TRBJ2-2, with 8 bases that match TRBD1. CDR1 and CDR2 (germline): MGHRA, YSYEKL. This CDR3 is built from 18 residues. J lost 3 bases, V lost 4 bases, and 13 bases had no gene match. The CDR3 nucleotides read TGCGCCAGCAGCCCGAGGGGCCCCGACAGGGGATACACCGGGGAGCTGTTTTTT. Its translation: CASSPRGPDRGYTGELFF.

The chain is built from TRBV18 and TRBJ2-3, with TRBD2 matching 8 bases. The V and J ends lost 3 bases and 2 bases, in that order; junction bases with no gene match: 4. CDR3 length: 15 amino acids. Germline loops: CDR1 KGHSH, CDR2 LQKENI. The CDR3 spells CASSPVAGNTDTQYF. The CDR3 DNA reads as TGTGCCAGCTCACCGGTAGCGGGAAACACAGATACGCAGTATTTT. Variable domain in full (rest from reference TRBV18 and TRBJ2-3): NAGVMQNPRHLVRRRGQEARLRCSPMKGHSHVYWYRQLPEEGLKFMVYLQKENIIDESGMPKERFSAEFPKEGPSILRIQQVVRGDSAAYFCASSPVAGNTDTQYFGPGTRLTVL.

The V call is TRBV13, the J call TRBJ2-1, with a tentative D call TRBD1 (6 bases). Germline V lookup: CDR1 PRHDT, CDR2 FYEKMQ (reference sequence). The ends were cut back, 3 bases at V and 16 bases at J, with 19 bases in the middle. The CDR3 is 13 residues long. The CDR3 sequence is CASSLAKSGQNFF. The CDR3 region has the DNA TGTGCCAGCAGCTTGGCGAAGTCGGGACAAAACTTCTTC. Looking up the rest from reference TRBV13 and TRBJ2-1 gives the full variable domain: AAGVIQSPRHLIKEKRETATLKCYPIPRHDTVYWYQQGPGQDPQFLISFYEKMQSDKGSIPDRFSAQQFSDYHSELNMSSLELGDSALYFCASSLAKSGQNFFGPGTRLTVL.

The chain joins TRBV9 to TRBJ2-2; 15 bases line up with TRBD2. Trimming removed 3 bases from V and 1 base from J; junction bases left unmatched: 1. CDR3 length: 17 amino acids. The germline V gene encodes CDR1 SGDLS and CDR2 YYNGEE. The chain's CDR3 is CASSAGLAGGNTGELFF. The CDR3 DNA reads TGTGCCAGCAGCGCGGGACTAGCGGGAGGGAACACCGGGGAGCTGTTTTTT. Together with reference TRBV9 and TRBJ2-2, the CDR3 gives the full variable domain: DSGVTQTPKHLITATGQRVTLRCSPRSGDLSVYWYQQSLDQGLQFLIQYYNGEERAKGNILERFSAQQFPDLHSELNLSSLELGDSALYFCASSAGLAGGNTGELFFGEGSRLTVL.

The genes are TRBV6-5 and TRBJ1-2; 8 bases align to TRBD1. CDR3 length: 14 residues. In germline, CDR1 is MNHEY, CDR2 SVGAGI. The J segment lost 5 bases and the V segment lost 5 bases, leaving 7 bases of the junction unmatched. In nucleotides, the CDR3 is TGTGCCAGCAGTAGACAGAGGACAGGGTATGGCTACACCTTC. Amino acids: CASSRQRTGYGYTF.

V gene TRBV5-8 combines with J gene TRBJ1-3, with TRBD1 matching over 7 bases. CDR3 length equals 16 residues. The V segment lost 4 bases and the J segment 8 bases; nucleotides outside the gene matches: 15. Germline V gene sequence: CDR1 SGHTS, CDR2 YDEGEE. The chain's CDR3 is CASSATSLTGLYTIYF. For the CDR3, the DNA is TGTGCCAGCAGCGCAACCAGCCTGACAGGGTTGTACACCATATATTTT.

The V gene is TRBV11-2, the J gene TRBJ1-1, with D uncertain. This CDR3 is 12 amino acids long. V lost 5 bases and J 8 bases, leaving 12 bases between the germline ends. Germline lookup yields CDR1 SGHAT and CDR2 FQNNGV. The CDR3 bases are TGTGCCAGCAGCCCCCCTGGCCTCGAAGCTTTCTTT. Its translation: CASSPPGLEAFF.

CDR3: CSVDRGATDTQYF. The CDR3 DNA reads TGCAGCGTTGACAGGGGGGCCACAGATACGCAGTATTTT. V and J are TRBV29-1 and TRBJ2-3; tentatively, D is TRBD1 (7 bases). This CDR3 region has 13 residues. V was clipped by 3 bases and J by 2 bases, with 9 bases between them. Germline assignment: CDR1 SQVTM and CDR2 ANQGSEA.

The chain combines TRBV6-5 with TRBJ1-2, with 11 nucleotides matching TRBD1. The V and J ends lost 1 base and 5 bases, in that order; junction bases with no gene match: 6. Germline CDR1 is MNHEY and CDR2 is SVGAGI. The CDR3 spans 16 residues. The CDR3 DNA reads as TGTGCCAGCAGTTACTTCCCGGGACAGGGGGTTTATGGCTACACCTTC. Amino acid sequence: CASSYFPGQGVYGYTF.

The rearrangement links TRBV10-3 to TRBJ1-2; tentatively, D is TRBD1 (5 bases). CDR3 length: 14 residues. The V and J ends lost 7 bases and 4 bases respectively, with 16 bases between them. Germline CDR1 ENHRY, CDR2 SYGVKD. The CDR3 region is CAITNGQGFYGYTF. Here the CDR3 DNA reads TGTGCCATCACCAATGGTCAGGGATTCTATGGCTACACCTTC.

The chain uses TRBV9 and TRBJ2-7; 9 positions agree with TRBD2. The CDR3 runs to 15 residues. Germline V lookup: CDR1 SGDLS, CDR2 YYNGEE. The V gene end was trimmed by 4 bases and the J gene end by 4 bases; junction bases not matched to a gene: 9. Here the CDR3 DNA reads TGTGCCAGCAGCCCGGGGCTAGCGGGATCTTACGAGCAGTACTTC. Encoded protein: CASSPGLAGSYEQYF. Combining the CDR3 with reference TRBV9 and TRBJ2-7 gives the whole variable domain DSGVTQTPKHLITATGQRVTLRCSPRSGDLSVYWYQQSLDQGLQFLIQYYNGEERAKGNILERFSAQQFPDLHSELNLSSLELGDSALYFCASSPGLAGSYEQYFGPGTRLTVT.

V and J are TRBV5-5 and TRBJ2-5, with D possibly matching TRBD2 (7 bases). Per germline, CDR1 SGHKS and CDR2 YYEKEE (reference sequence). The ends were cut back, 4 bases at V and 6 bases at J, with 22 bases in the middle. The CDR3 length is 16 residues. The CDR3 sequence: CASSRITGTRGQTQYF. The CDR3 DNA follows: TGTGCCAGCAGCAGAATTACCGGGACGCGGGGGCAGACCCAGTACTTC. The variable domain in full, completed from reference TRBV5-5 and TRBJ2-5, reads DAGVTQSPTHLIKTRGQQVTLRCSPISGHKSVSWYQQVLGQGPQFIFQYYEKEERGRGNFPDRFSARQFPNYSSELNVNALLLGDSALYLCASSRITGTRGQTQYFGPGTRLLVL.

V gene TRBV19 combines with J gene TRBJ1-1; a weak D match, TRBD1 (5 bases). Deletions cut 5 bases from V and 0 bases from J, with 10 bases between. Germline loops: CDR1 LNHDA, CDR2 SQIVND (reference sequence). The CDR3 is 14 amino acids. The CDR3 sequence: CASSLGLMNTEAFF. The CDR3 region has the DNA TGTGCCAGTAGTCTGGGACTGATGAACACTGAAGCTTTCTTT. Combining the CDR3 with reference TRBV19 and TRBJ1-1 gives the whole variable domain DGGITQSPKYLFRKEGQNVTLSCEQNLNHDAMYWYRQDPGQGLRLIYYSQIVNDFQKGDIAEGYSVSREKKESFPLTVTSAQKNPTAFYLCASSLGLMNTEAFFGQGTRLTVV.

The chain couples TRBV11-1 to TRBJ2-1, with D maybe TRBD2 (7 bases). CDR1 is SGHAT, CDR2 FQDESV, per germline (reference sequence). Between the trimmed V and J ends, which lost 5 bases and 9 bases, there was a span of 20 bases. CDR3 length: 15 amino acids. The CDR3 here is CASSPGLGGSGEQFF. Here the CDR3 DNA reads TGTGCCAGCAGCCCTGGACTAGGGGGATCTGGTGAGCAGTTCTTC.

The J gene is TRBJ2-1, the V gene TRBV6-5; possibly TRBD1 for D (6 bases). V shed 1 base and J shed 2 bases, with 9 bases lying between them. CDR3 length: 15 residues. Germline V lookup: CDR1 MNHEY, CDR2 SVGAGI. The CDR3 protein is CASSYFPGAYNEQFF. CDR3 in DNA: TGTGCCAGCAGTTACTTTCCAGGGGCCTACAATGAGCAGTTCTTC.

The chain links TRBV7-9 to TRBJ2-5; tentative D call: TRBD2 (7 bases). The CDR3 has 15 residues. Germline CDR1 reads SEHNR; CDR2 reads FQNEAQ (reference sequence). V was clipped by 3 bases and J by 2 bases, with 13 bases between them. Written as DNA, the CDR3 is TGTGCCAGCAGCTTTATAGGGGGGGAACAAGAGACCCAGTACTTC. Amino acid sequence: CASSFIGGEQETQYF.

As to this clone: Other DNA sequences in the sample encode the same CDR3. The chain combines TRBV6-5 with TRBJ1-1, with D tentatively TRBD1 (6 bases). Germline loops: CDR1 MNHEY, CDR2 SVGAGI. The CDR3 has 11 amino acids. V was pared by 7 bases and J by 5 bases, with 8 bases between. DNA for the CDR3: TGTGCCAGCATAAGGGGGACTGAAGCTTTCTTT. Its translation: CASIRGTEAFF.